This section outlines one T cell receptor beta chain sequence together with its context. This sample was taken from a study of shared clonotypes between healthy human individuals. Every subset's genomic DNA went evenly onto several immunoSEQ plates. The input for sorted-subset replicate PCRs was approximately 190 ng DNA, 25,000 to 35,000 T cell genomes. The assay was immunoSEQ multiplex PCR, and TCRdb's table has in-frame clones only and misses some. The top ten clones hold over 1% of a sample with some 1,400,000 clones, 96% of them seen once. Healthy HIV-negative adults with no recent acute infections or vaccinations were recruited as donors. The V and J ends lost 2 bases and 11 bases respectively, with 12 bases between them. Germline CDR1 MDHEN, CDR2 SYDVKM. There are 13 residues in the CDR3.

The chain employs TRBV28 and TRBJ1-4; D may be TRBD1 (6 bases). Sequences were obtained from naive CD4+ T cells sorted from blood. Subset described: CD45RA+ positively selected. This receptor was identified in a man younger than 40 in good health. Here the CDR3 DNA reads TGTGCCAGCAGTTTAGTCCAGGGGCAGAAACTGTTTTTT. Translating it yields CASSLVQGQKLFF.